Below are 24 T cell receptor beta chains sequenced from a single sample in a study of cytomegalovirus exposure and HLA in healthy donors. PCR involved 60 Vbeta and 13 Jbeta primers. Some clones are missing from TCRdb's copy, which holds only in-frame ones; the method was immunoSEQ multiplex PCR. The sample totals 200,000 to 250,000 clones. Sequenced input: PBMCs. The receptors were sampled from a girl aged 2 to 10 in good health and CMV-seropositive.

This sequence joins TRBV25-1 and TRBJ1-4; D uncertain. Trimming took off 1 base at V and 12 bases at J, with 12 bases between the two ends. Germline CDR1 reads MGHDK; CDR2 reads SYGVNS. CDR3 size: 13 residues. CDR3 region: CASSESVRDELFF. In nucleotides, the CDR3 is TGTGCCAGCAGTGAATCGGTTCGTGATGAACTGTTTTTT.

Concerning this clone itself: One junction end does not reproduce the germline sequence, and a read error may be involved. This same CDR3 is encoded by further DNA sequences in the sample. The rearrangement links TRBV30 to TRBJ1-1, with D unclear. This CDR3 contains 13 residues. Germline values: CDR1 GTSNPN, CDR2 SVGIG (reference sequence). The CDR3 region has the DNA TGTGCCTGGAGTGTACTAAAGCGGGGTGAAGCCTTCTTT. It specifies CAWSVLKRGEAFF.

The gene calls are TRBV19 and TRBJ2-1; no clear D gene. Trimming shortened V by 9 bases and J by 9 bases, and 12 bases separated the two germline ends. Germline V lookup: CDR1 LNHDA, CDR2 SQIVND (reference sequence). The CDR3 is 11 amino acids. The CDR3 DNA reads TGTGCCAGCCTGTACCGCGGTGAGCAGTTCTTC. The encoded protein is CASLYRGEQFF. Using reference TRBV19 and TRBJ2-1 for the parts outside the CDR3, the full variable domain is DGGITQSPKYLFRKEGQNVTLSCEQNLNHDAMYWYRQDPGQGLRLIYYSQIVNDFQKGDIAEGYSVSREKKESFPLTVTSAQKNPTAFYLCASLYRGEQFFGPGTRLTVL.

The genes are TRBV5-5 and TRBJ2-7; possible D gene TRBD1, 6 bases. CDR1 SGHKS and CDR2 YYEKEE come from the germline V gene (reference sequence). V dropped 4 bases and J dropped 5 bases, with 13 bases sitting between them. The CDR3 runs to 13 residues. CDR3 coding DNA: TGTGCCAGCAGCCCAGACAGGAGAGACGAGCAGTACTTC. Amino acids: CASSPDRRDEQYF.

The rearrangement links TRBV19 to TRBJ1-5, with a possible D match to TRBD1 (5 bases). This CDR3 has 13 residues. Germline V gene data show CDR1 as LNHDA and CDR2 as SQIVND (reference sequence). The V and J ends lost 6 bases and 7 bases respectively, with 13 bases between them. CDR3 sequence reads: CASRRGPSQPQHF. The DNA of the CDR3 is TGTGCCAGTAGAAGGGGCCCTTCCCAGCCCCAGCATTTT. The full variable domain, completed using reference TRBV19 and TRBJ1-5, is DGGITQSPKYLFRKEGQNVTLSCEQNLNHDAMYWYRQDPGQGLRLIYYSQIVNDFQKGDIAEGYSVSREKKESFPLTVTSAQKNPTAFYLCASRRGPSQPQHFGDGTRLSIL.

The gene calls are TRBV29-1 and TRBJ2-5, with TRBD2 identical over 12 bases. The CDR3 is 14 amino acids. V shed 8 bases, J shed 1 base, and the junction held 5 bases outside the gene matches. Germline V gene data show CDR1 as SQVTM and CDR2 as ANQGSEA. The DNA of the CDR3 is TGCAGCACTTCTAGCGGGAGGGGCCAAGAGACCCAGTACTTC. It is translated as CSTSSGRGQETQYF.

V gene TRBV28 combines with J gene TRBJ1-4; a weak D match, TRBD1 (5 bases). Looked up from germline, CDR1 is MDHEN and CDR2 is SYDVKM. CDR3 length: 16 amino acids. V was shortened by 2 bases and J by 7 bases, with 17 bases between the two germline ends. The CDR3: CASSLRPLRGGEKLFF. CDR3 nucleotide sequence: TGTGCCAGCAGTTTACGTCCCCTAAGGGGCGGTGAAAAACTGTTTTTT.

This sequence joins TRBV6-1 and TRBJ1-4; tentative D call: TRBD1 (5 bases). The CDR3 length is 13 residues. The V gene's germline CDR1 is MNHNS and CDR2 SASEGT. Deletions cut 11 bases from V and 8 bases from J, with 18 bases between. The CDR3 here is CASRTKSREKLFF. For the CDR3, the DNA is TGTGCCTCTCGGACAAAGTCTAGAGAAAAACTGTTTTTT.

The chain uses TRBV10-2 and TRBJ1-4; the D is unclear. V lost 5 bases and J 5 bases, leaving 9 bases between the germline ends. The V gene's germline CDR1 is WSHSY and CDR2 SAAADI. The CDR3 runs to 13 residues. The CDR3 reads CASSNRENEKLFF. For the CDR3, the DNA is TGCGCCAGCAGTAACCGGGAGAATGAAAAACTGTTTTTT.

V usage is TRBV6-4 and J usage is TRBJ1-1; 8 nucleotides agree with TRBD1. Germline CDR1 MRHNA, CDR2 SNTAGT. The length of the CDR3 is 18 residues. The V gene end was trimmed by 9 bases and the J gene end by 4 bases; junction bases not matched to a gene: 22. Here the CDR3 DNA reads TGTGCCAGTACGGACAGGGAAGTTCCTTTAGTAAGGAGCACTGAAGCTTTCTTT. Translating it yields CASTDREVPLVRSTEAFF.

V usage is TRBV28 and J usage is TRBJ1-1; 7 positions agree with TRBD1. Trimming cost V 2 bases and J 2 bases; bases outside gene matches: 5. CDR1 is MDHEN, CDR2 SYDVKM, per germline. The CDR3 is made up of 15 amino acids. DNA for the CDR3: TGTGCCAGCAGTTTACGGGGGACAGTCAACACTGAAGCTTTCTTT. Translation: CASSLRGTVNTEAFF.

CDR3 region: CASSSSGSLYNEQFF. The CDR3 nucleotides read TGTGCCAGCAGCTCCAGCGGGTCTCTTTACAATGAGCAGTTCTTC. This chain links TRBV11-1 with TRBJ2-1; D is possibly TRBD2 (6 bases). The germline CDR1 and CDR2 sequences are SGHAT and FQDESV (reference sequence). The length of the CDR3 is 15 residues. The V end lost 4 bases, the J end lost 4 bases, and 14 bases lay between the germline ends.

The V and J genes are TRBV5-8 and TRBJ2-7, with a tentative D call TRBD1 (5 bases). The CDR3 spans 15 residues. V was clipped by 1 base and J by 6 bases, with 17 bases between them. Germline V lookup: CDR1 SGHTS, CDR2 YDEGEE. CDR3 in amino acids: CASSLSGRVSGEQYF. The CDR3 DNA is TGTGCCAGCAGCTTGTCGGGCAGGGTTTCGGGCGAGCAGTACTTC.

The V and J genes are TRBV2 and TRBJ2-3; TRBD2 matches at 10 bases. Germline V gene lookup returns CDR1 SNHLY and CDR2 FYNNEI. This CDR3 contains 18 residues. V dropped 4 bases and J dropped 2; count of bases not matched to a gene: 12. The CDR3 sequence is CASSGIGTSARSTDTQYF. In nucleotides, the CDR3 is TGTGCCAGCAGTGGAATCGGGACTAGCGCCAGATCCACAGATACGCAGTATTTT.

The J gene is TRBJ1-1, the V gene TRBV28; TRBD1 might be the D (5 bases). This CDR3 region has 15 residues. CDR1 and CDR2 from the germline V gene are MDHEN and SYDVKM. V was shortened by 6 bases and J by 8 bases, with 22 bases between the two germline ends. CDR3 sequence: CASSPTWTPRVEAFF. In nucleotides, the CDR3 is TGTGCCAGCAGCCCGACCTGGACACCTAGAGTAGAAGCTTTCTTT.

The chain combines TRBV27 with TRBJ1-2; TRBD1 might be the D (6 bases). Germline loops: CDR1 MNHEY, CDR2 SMNVEV (reference sequence). This CDR3 contains 14 residues. V lost 0 bases, J lost 4 bases, and 9 bases lay in between. CDR3 in DNA: TGTGCCAGCAGTTTATCGGGCAGGGGCTATGGCTACACCTTC. It specifies CASSLSGRGYGYTF.

V gene TRBV5-1 combines with J gene TRBJ2-5; maybe TRBD1 (6 bases). The end of the DNA is better explained by TRBJ2-7, so the J call may be wrong. This CDR3 comprises 15 residues. CDR1 and CDR2 (germline): SGHRS, YFSETQ. Here the CDR3 reads CASGPGTLTTYEQYF. The CDR3 DNA reads TGCGCCAGCGGACCGGGGACACTAACAACCTACGAGCAGTACTTC.

The rearrangement links TRBV14 to TRBJ2-7; TRBD2 might be the D (6 bases). Germline V CDR1 and CDR2: SGHDN, FVKESK. Trimming stripped 1 base from V and 1 base from J, with 14 bases between. The CDR3 covers 16 residues. CDR3 nucleotides: TGTGCCAGCAGCCAAGGGAGGCGGGGCCGGTCCTACGAGCAGTACTTC. This codes for CASSQGRRGRSYEQYF.

The chain couples TRBV7-2 to TRBJ2-1; a possible D gene is TRBD1 (7 bases). There are 18 residues in the CDR3. Trimming left V 0 bases short and J 0 bases short, with 15 bases between. The germline gives CDR1 SGHTA, CDR2 FQGNSA. The CDR3 is CASSLAGGQLSSYNEQFF. CDR3 DNA: TGTGCCAGCAGCTTAGCCGGGGGACAGCTTAGCTCCTACAATGAGCAGTTCTTC. The whole variable domain, filled in from reference TRBV7-2 and TRBJ2-1, reads GAGVSQSPSNKVTEKGKDVELRCDPISGHTALYWYRQSLGQGLEFLIYFQGNSAPDKSGLPSDRFSAERTGGSVSTLTIQRTQQEDSAVYLCASSLAGGQLSSYNEQFFGPGTRLTVL.

This rearrangement joins TRBV10-3 to TRBJ2-7; 12 bases are shared with TRBD2. CDR1 and CDR2 from the germline V gene are ENHRY and SYGVKD. The V segment lost 2 bases and the J segment 4 bases; nucleotides outside the gene matches: 3. The CDR3 is made up of 15 amino acids. CDR3 sequence (DNA): TGTGCCATCAGTGAGGGACTAGCGGGGCAATACGAGCAGTACTTC. Its translation: CAISEGLAGQYEQYF.

The chain employs TRBV5-6 and TRBJ2-3; maybe TRBD2 (6 bases). V was cut by 4 bases and J by 6 bases, with 9 bases left in between. The CDR3 runs to 12 residues. From germline, CDR1 is SGHDT and CDR2 YYEEEE. The CDR3 sequence is CASSGGSDTQYF. In DNA, the CDR3 is TGTGCCAGCAGCGGGGGGTCCGATACGCAGTATTTT.

The chain joins TRBV28 to TRBJ1-1; unclear D gene. Germline V gene sequence: CDR1 MDHEN, CDR2 SYDVKM. V lost 3 bases and J 7 bases, leaving 6 bases between the germline ends. There are 11 residues in the CDR3. The CDR3 nucleotides are TGTGCCAGCAGTTTTAAGAGTGAAGCTTTCTTT. Encoded protein: CASSFKSEAFF.

V and J are TRBV15 and TRBJ1-4, with TRBD1 matching over 7 bases. This CDR3 spans 14 amino acids. V lost 6 bases to trimming and J lost 5 bases; unmatched junction nucleotides: 6. CDR1 LNHNV and CDR2 YYDKDF come from the germline V gene (reference sequence). In DNA form, the CDR3 reads TGTGCCACCAGGAAGGGGGCGCCCAATGAAAAACTGTTTTTT. This encodes CATRKGAPNEKLFF.

This chain joins TRBV28 and TRBJ2-5; the match to TRBD1 covers 7 bases. Trimming at V came to 5 bases and at J to 6 bases, leaving 15 bases not matched to a gene. The germline V gene encodes CDR1 MDHEN and CDR2 SYDVKM. The CDR3 covers 16 residues. The CDR3: CASSQLETGPGQTQYF. For the CDR3, the DNA is TGTGCCAGCAGTCAACTAGAGACAGGGCCGGGGCAGACCCAGTACTTC.